The 8 T cell receptor beta chains in this list originate from one sample, sequenced in a study of OX40 agonist ivuxolimab in advanced cancers. The protocol was immunoSEQ multiplex PCR, while the TCRdb copy is restricted to in-frame clones and leaves out a portion. Of roughly 38,000 clones listed, around nine tenths are singletons. The starting material was CD4+ or CD8+ T cells sorted from blood, obtained in a trial of the OX40 agonist ivuxolimab. These receptors all stem from an adult with an advanced solid tumor such as melanoma, head and neck, liver or kidney cancer.

The chain has TRBV4-2 and TRBJ2-1; 8 bases fit TRBD2. Per germline, CDR1 LGHNA and CDR2 YNFKEQ. This CDR3 contains 17 residues. The ends lost 2 bases at V and 0 bases at J; junction bases unmatched: 6. CDR3 in amino acids: CASSQTSGFSSYNEQFF. CDR3 DNA: TGTGCCAGCAGCCAAACTAGCGGTTTTAGCTCCTACAATGAGCAGTTCTTC.

CDR3 DNA: TGTGCCAGCAGTGCGGACAGGGATGAAAAACTGTTTTTT. It codes for CASSADRDEKLFF. The V call is TRBV2, the J call TRBJ1-4; 8 bases fit TRBD1. Trimming at V came to 4 bases and at J to 6 bases, leaving 1 base not matched to a gene. The CDR3 extends over 13 amino acids. The V gene's germline CDR1 is SNHLY and CDR2 FYNNEI.

The rearrangement uses TRBV18 and TRBJ2-5; D remains ambiguous. V lost 6 bases to trimming and J lost 7 bases, with 9 bases between them. The CDR3 is 11 residues long. CDR1 is KGHSH, CDR2 LQKENI, per germline. CDR3 loop: CASSSGGTQYF. The CDR3 DNA follows: TGTGCCAGCTCGTCCGGCGGGACCCAGTACTTC.

V is TRBV29-1 and J is TRBJ2-5; 9 nucleotides align to TRBD1. Germline CDR1 and CDR2: SQVTM and ANQGSEA. CDR3 length: 13 residues. The ends lost 6 bases at V and 2 bases at J; junction bases unmatched: 4. In nucleotides, the CDR3 is TGCAGCGTATCGGACAGGGGACAAGAGACCCAGTACTTC. Translating gives CSVSDRGQETQYF.

This chain uses TRBV7-9 with TRBJ2-5; 8 bases are a match to TRBD1. Trimming cost V 4 bases and J 14 bases; bases outside gene matches: 9. Germline CDR1 and CDR2: SEHNR and FQNEAQ (reference sequence). This CDR3 has 12 residues. The CDR3 sequence is CASSWNRDRLYF. The CDR3 DNA reads TGTGCCAGCAGCTGGAACCGGGACAGGTTATACTTC. Looking up the rest from reference TRBV7-9 and TRBJ2-5 gives the full variable domain: DTGVSQNPRHKITKRGQNVTFRCDPISEHNRLYWYRQTLGQGPEFLTYFQNEAQLEKSRLLSDRFSAERPKGSFSTLEIQRTEQGDSAMYLCASSWNRDRLYFGPGTRLLVL.

The V call is TRBV9, the J call TRBJ2-5, with D perhaps matching TRBD1 or TRBD2 (6 bases each). The CDR3 extends over 14 amino acids. V lost 3 bases and J lost 5, with 14 bases in between. Per germline, CDR1 SGDLS and CDR2 YYNGEE. The CDR3 loop is CASSAIGGGETQYF. In DNA, the CDR3 is TGTGCCAGCAGCGCTATTGGAGGGGGGGAGACCCAGTACTTC.

The chain combines TRBV6-1 with TRBJ2-7; possible D gene TRBD1, 6 bases. The CDR3 runs to 13 residues. The V end lost 6 bases, the J end lost 7 bases, and 16 bases lay between the germline ends. In germline, CDR1 is MNHNS, CDR2 SASEGT. CDR3 DNA sequence: TGTGCCAGCAGCGCTAGGGCCCAGGGGGAGCAGTACTTC. Amino acid sequence: CASSARAQGEQYF.

This clone was seen more than once but under ten times. The chain joins TRBV11-2 to TRBJ1-6; D ambiguous. CDR3 size: 12 residues. V lost 4 bases and J 7 bases, leaving 5 bases between the germline ends. CDR1 is SGHAT, CDR2 FQNNGV, per germline. In nucleotides, the CDR3 is TGTGCCAGCAGCTCGGACAATTCACCCCTCCACTTT. Amino acid sequence: CASSSDNSPLHF.